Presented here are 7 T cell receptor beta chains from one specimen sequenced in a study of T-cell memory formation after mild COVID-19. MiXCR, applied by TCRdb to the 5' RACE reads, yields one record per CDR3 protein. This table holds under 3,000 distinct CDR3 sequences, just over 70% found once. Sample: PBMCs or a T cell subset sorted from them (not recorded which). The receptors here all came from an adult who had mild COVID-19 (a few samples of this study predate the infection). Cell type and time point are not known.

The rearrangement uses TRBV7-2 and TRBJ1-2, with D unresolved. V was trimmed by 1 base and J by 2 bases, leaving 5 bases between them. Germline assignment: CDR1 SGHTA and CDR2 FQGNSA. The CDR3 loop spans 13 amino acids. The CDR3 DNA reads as TGTGCCAGCAGCTTAGGTGGAAACTATGGCTACACCTTC. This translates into CASSLGGNYGYTF. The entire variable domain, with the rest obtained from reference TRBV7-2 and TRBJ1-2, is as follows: GAGVSQSPSNKVTEKGKDVELRCDPISGHTALYWYRQSLGQGLEFLIYFQGNSAPDKSGLPSDRFSAERTGGSVSTLTIQRTQQEDSAVYLCASSLGGNYGYTFGSGTRLTVV.

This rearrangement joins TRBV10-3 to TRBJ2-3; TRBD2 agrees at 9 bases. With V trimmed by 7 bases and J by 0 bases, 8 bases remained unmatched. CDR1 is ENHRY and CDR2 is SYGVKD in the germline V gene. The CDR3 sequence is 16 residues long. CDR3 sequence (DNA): TGTGCCATCACTCGCGGGGGGGCTCCTAGCACAGATACGCAGTATTTT. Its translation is CAITRGGAPSTDTQYF.

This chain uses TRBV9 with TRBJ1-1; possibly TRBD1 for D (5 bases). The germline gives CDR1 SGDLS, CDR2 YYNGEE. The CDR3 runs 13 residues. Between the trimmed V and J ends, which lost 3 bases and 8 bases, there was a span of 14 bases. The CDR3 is CASSASPTGEAFF. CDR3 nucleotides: TGTGCCAGCAGCGCTAGCCCAACAGGCGAAGCTTTCTTT. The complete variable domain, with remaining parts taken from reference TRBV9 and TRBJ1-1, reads DSGVTQTPKHLITATGQRVTLRCSPRSGDLSVYWYQQSLDQGLQFLIQYYNGEERAKGNILERFSAQQFPDLHSELNLSSLELGDSALYFCASSASPTGEAFFGQGTRLTVV.

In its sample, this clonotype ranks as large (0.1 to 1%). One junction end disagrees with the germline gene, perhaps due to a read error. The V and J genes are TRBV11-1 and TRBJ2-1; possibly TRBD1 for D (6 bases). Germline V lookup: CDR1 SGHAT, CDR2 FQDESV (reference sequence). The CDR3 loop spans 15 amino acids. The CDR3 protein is CASSLGVQGRNERFF. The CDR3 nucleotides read TGTGCCAGCAGCTTAGGAGTACAGGGCCGCAATGAGCGGTTCTTC.

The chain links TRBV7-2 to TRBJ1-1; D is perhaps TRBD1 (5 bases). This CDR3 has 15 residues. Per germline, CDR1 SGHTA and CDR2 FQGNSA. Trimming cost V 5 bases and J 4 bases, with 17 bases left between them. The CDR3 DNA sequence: TGTGCCAGCAGCCCCCAGGGTACGACGATCACTGAAGCTTTCTTT. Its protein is CASSPQGTTITEAFF.

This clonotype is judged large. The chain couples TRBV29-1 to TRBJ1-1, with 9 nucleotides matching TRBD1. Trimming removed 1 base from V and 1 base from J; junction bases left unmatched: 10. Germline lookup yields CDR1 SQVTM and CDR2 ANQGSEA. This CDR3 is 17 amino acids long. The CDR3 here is CSVEGLGDRARNTEAFF. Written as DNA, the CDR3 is TGCAGCGTTGAAGGCTTGGGGGACAGGGCCAGGAACACTGAAGCTTTCTTT.

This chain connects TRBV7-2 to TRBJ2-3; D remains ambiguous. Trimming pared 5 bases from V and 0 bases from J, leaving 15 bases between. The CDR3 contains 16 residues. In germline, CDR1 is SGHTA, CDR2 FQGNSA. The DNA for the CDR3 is TGTGCCAGCAGCCGCCCGATGGTCCCTAGCACAGATACGCAGTATTTT. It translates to CASSRPMVPSTDTQYF. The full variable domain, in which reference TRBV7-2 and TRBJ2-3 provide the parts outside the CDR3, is GAGVSQSPSNKVTEKGKDVELRCDPISGHTALYWYRQSLGQGLEFLIYFQGNSAPDKSGLPSDRFSAERTGGSVSTLTIQRTQQEDSAVYLCASSRPMVPSTDTQYFGPGTRLTVL.